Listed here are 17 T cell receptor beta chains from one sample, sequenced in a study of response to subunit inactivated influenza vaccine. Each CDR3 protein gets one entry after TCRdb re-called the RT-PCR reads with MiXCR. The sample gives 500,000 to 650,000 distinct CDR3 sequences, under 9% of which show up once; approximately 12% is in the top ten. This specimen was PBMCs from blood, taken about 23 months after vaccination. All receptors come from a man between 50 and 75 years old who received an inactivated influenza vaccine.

CDR3 region: CASSQRETYNEQFF. The CDR3 region has the DNA TGCGCCAGCAGCCAACGGGAGACTTACAATGAGCAGTTCTTC. The rearrangement uses TRBV4-1 and TRBJ2-1, with a possible D match to TRBD2 (6 bases). Germline-derived CDR1 and CDR2 are MGHRA and YSYEKL. The CDR3 covers 14 residues. Trimming shortened V by 2 bases and J by 4 bases, and 9 bases separated the two germline ends.

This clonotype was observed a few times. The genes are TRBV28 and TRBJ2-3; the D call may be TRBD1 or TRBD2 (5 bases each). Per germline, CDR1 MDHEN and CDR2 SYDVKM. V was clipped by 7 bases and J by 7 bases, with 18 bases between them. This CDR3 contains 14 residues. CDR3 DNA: TGTGCCAGCACCCGGGACGGAGCTGTTAATACGCAGTATTTT. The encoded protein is CASTRDGAVNTQYF.

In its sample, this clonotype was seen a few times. CDR3 residues: CASKPGQGRPFF. The CDR3 DNA sequence: TGTGCCAGCAAACCCGGGCAGGGCAGGCCGTTCTTC. The chain carries TRBV6-2 or TRBV6-3 and TRBJ2-1, with a possible D match to TRBD1 (5 bases). This CDR3 region has 12 residues. V was trimmed by 7 bases and J by 15 bases, leaving 19 bases between them. Germline CDR1 reads MNHEY; CDR2 reads SVGEGT.

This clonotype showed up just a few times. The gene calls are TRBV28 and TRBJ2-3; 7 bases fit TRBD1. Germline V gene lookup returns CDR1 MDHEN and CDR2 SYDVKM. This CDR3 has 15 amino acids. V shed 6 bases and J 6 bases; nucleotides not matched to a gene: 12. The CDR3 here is CASSVDRVGRDTQYF. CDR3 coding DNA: TGTGCCAGCAGCGTCGACAGGGTCGGTCGGGATACGCAGTATTTT.

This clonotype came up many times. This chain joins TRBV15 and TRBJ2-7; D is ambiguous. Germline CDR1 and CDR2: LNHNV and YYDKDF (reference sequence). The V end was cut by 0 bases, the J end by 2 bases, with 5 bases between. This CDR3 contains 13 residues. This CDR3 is CATSRDHPYEQYF. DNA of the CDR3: TGTGCCACCAGCAGAGACCATCCCTACGAGCAGTACTTC.

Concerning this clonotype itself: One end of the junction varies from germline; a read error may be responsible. The CDR3 DNA reads as TGTGCCAGCAGTTCAGAGGGAGTCGGTAGTGAAAATCTGTTTTTT. Amino acids: CASSSEGVGSENLFF. The rearrangement links TRBV28 to TRBJ1-4; D uncertain. This CDR3 contains 15 residues. The germline gives CDR1 MDHEN, CDR2 SYDVKM.

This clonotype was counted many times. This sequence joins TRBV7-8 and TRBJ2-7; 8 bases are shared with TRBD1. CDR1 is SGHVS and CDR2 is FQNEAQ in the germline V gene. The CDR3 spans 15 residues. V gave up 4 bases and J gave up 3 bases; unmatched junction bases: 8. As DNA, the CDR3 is TGTGCCAGCAGCTCTACAACGGGACAGGACTACGAGCAGTACTTC. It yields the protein CASSSTTGQDYEQYF.

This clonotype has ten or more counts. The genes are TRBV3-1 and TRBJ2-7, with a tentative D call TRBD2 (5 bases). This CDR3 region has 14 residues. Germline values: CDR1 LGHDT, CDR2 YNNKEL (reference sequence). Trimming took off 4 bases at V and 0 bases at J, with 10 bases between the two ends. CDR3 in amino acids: CASSREGSSYEQYF. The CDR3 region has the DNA TGTGCCAGCAGCCGTGAGGGATCCTCCTACGAGCAGTACTTC.

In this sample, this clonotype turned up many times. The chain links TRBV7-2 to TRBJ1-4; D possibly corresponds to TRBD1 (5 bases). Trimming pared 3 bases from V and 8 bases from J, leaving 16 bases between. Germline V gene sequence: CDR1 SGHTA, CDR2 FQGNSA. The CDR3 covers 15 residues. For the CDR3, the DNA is TGTGCCAGCAGCTTGGGACCCGGGACCGGGGAAAAACTGTTTTTT. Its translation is CASSLGPGTGEKLFF.

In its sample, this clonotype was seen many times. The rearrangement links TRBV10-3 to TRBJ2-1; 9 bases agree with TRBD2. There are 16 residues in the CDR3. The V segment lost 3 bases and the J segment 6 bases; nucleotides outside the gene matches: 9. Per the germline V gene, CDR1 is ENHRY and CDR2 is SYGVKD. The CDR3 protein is CAISEGWSGRSNEQFF. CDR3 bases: TGTGCCATCAGTGAAGGTTGGAGCGGGAGGAGCAATGAGCAGTTCTTC.

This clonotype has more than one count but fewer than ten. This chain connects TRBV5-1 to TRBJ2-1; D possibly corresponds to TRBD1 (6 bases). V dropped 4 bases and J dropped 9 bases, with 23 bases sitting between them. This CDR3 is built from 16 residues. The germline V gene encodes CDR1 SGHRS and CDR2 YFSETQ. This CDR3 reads CASSAGRDPRGFEQFF. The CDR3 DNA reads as TGCGCCAGCAGCGCCGGCCGGGACCCAAGGGGGTTTGAGCAGTTCTTC.

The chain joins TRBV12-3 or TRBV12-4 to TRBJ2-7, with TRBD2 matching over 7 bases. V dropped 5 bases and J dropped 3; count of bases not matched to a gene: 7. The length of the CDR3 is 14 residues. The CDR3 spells CASSMGGGLYEQYF. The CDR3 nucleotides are TGTGCCAGCAGTATGGGGGGAGGGCTCTACGAGCAGTACTTC.

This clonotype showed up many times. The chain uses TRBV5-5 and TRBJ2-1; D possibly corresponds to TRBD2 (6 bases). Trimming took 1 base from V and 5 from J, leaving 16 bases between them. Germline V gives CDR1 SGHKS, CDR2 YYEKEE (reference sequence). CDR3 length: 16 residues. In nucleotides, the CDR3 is TGTGCCAGCAGCTTGCTTTCCGGGAGAGTTGACAATGAGCAGTTCTTC. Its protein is CASSLLSGRVDNEQFF.

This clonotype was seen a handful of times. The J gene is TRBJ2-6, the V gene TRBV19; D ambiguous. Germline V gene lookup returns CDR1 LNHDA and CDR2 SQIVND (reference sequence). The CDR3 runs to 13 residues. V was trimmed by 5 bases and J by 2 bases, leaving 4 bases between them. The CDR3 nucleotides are TGTGCCAGTAGTTATCCTGGGGCCAACGTCCTGACTTTC. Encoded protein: CASSYPGANVLTF.

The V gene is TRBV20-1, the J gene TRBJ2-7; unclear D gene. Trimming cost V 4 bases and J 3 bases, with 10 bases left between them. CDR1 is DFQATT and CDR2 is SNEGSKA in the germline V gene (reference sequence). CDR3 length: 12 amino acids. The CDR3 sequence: CSATQENYEQYF. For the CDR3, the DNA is TGCAGTGCTACCCAGGAGAACTACGAGCAGTACTTC.

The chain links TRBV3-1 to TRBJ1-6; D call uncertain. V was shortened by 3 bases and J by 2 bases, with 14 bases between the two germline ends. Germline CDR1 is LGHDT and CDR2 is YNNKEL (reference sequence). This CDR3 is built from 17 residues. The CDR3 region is CASSHAPAGTYNSPLHF. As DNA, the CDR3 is TGTGCCAGCAGCCATGCTCCGGCGGGCACCTATAATTCACCCCTCCACTTT. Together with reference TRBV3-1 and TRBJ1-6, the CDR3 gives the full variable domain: DTAVSQTPKYLVTQMGNDKSIKCEQNLGHDTMYWYKQDSKKFLKIMFSYNNKELIINETVPNRFSPKSPDKAHLNLHINSLELGDSAVYFCASSHAPAGTYNSPLHFGNGTRLTVT.

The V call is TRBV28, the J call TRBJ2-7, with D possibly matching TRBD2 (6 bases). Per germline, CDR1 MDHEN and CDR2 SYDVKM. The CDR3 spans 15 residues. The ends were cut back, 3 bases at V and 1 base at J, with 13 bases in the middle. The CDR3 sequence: CASSFSGSTSYEQYF. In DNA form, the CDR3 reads TGTGCCAGCAGTTTCTCCGGGAGTACGTCCTACGAGCAGTACTTC.